A single sample is the source of the 19 T cell receptor beta chains below, sequenced in a study of tumor-infiltrating lymphocytes in localized non-small cell lung cancer. TCRdb's copy holds only in-frame clones and misses some; the assay was immunoSEQ multiplex PCR. The sample carries 25,000 to 30,000 clones, 70% to 90% recorded once. Sequenced input: lung tumor tissue. These receptor sequences come from a human donor with non-small cell lung cancer.

This chain joins TRBV10-3 and TRBJ1-4; D perhaps matches TRBD1 (5 bases). V dropped 8 bases and J dropped 0 bases, with 13 bases sitting between them. CDR1 is ENHRY and CDR2 is SYGVKD in the germline V gene. CDR3 length equals 15 residues. CDR3 loop: CAISGGGTTNEKLFF. Here the CDR3 DNA reads TGTGCCATCTCCGGTGGGGGAACAACTAATGAAAAACTGTTTTTT.

The gene calls are TRBV14 and TRBJ2-7; D is possibly TRBD1 (6 bases). CDR3 length equals 17 residues. The germline V gene encodes CDR1 SGHDN and CDR2 FVKESK. Trimming took off 0 bases at V and 6 bases at J, with 21 bases between the two ends. CDR3 in DNA: TGTGCCAGCAGCCAAGATAGGTTCTTACAGGGCGCTGGCGAGCAGTACTTC. Translated, it gives CASSQDRFLQGAGEQYF.

The chain uses TRBV7-8 and TRBJ2-5, with D tentatively TRBD2 (5 bases). The CDR3 runs 14 residues. The V and J ends lost 7 bases and 4 bases respectively, with 16 bases between them. Germline V gives CDR1 SGHVS, CDR2 FQNEAQ. The CDR3 loop is CASTPDWRGETQYF. In DNA, the CDR3 is TGTGCCAGCACCCCGGACTGGCGCGGAGAGACCCAGTACTTC.

CDR3 in amino acids: CASSLAVGSSYEQYF. In nucleotides, the CDR3 is TGTGCCAGCAGCTTAGCCGTAGGGAGCTCCTACGAGCAGTACTTC. The J gene is TRBJ2-7, the V gene TRBV7-2; D might be TRBD2 (5 bases). The CDR3 length is 15 residues. V was cut by 0 bases and J by 0 bases, with 9 bases left in between. Looked up from germline, CDR1 is SGHTA and CDR2 is FQGNSA.

The J gene is TRBJ2-2, the V gene TRBV11-2; D ambiguous. With 1 base removed from V and 3 bases from J, the gap between germline ends came to 12 bases. There are 16 residues in the CDR3. Germline assignment: CDR1 SGHAT and CDR2 FQNNGV. Here the CDR3 DNA reads TGTGCCAGCAGCTTAGTTGCGCGAATAGACACCGGGGAGCTGTTTTTT. It translates to CASSLVARIDTGELFF.

This chain connects TRBV5-4 to TRBJ2-5; D call uncertain. Trimming shortened V by 0 bases and J by 0 bases, and 6 bases separated the two germline ends. The CDR3 spans 14 residues. Per germline, CDR1 SGHNT and CDR2 YYREEE (reference sequence). CDR3 sequence (DNA): TGTGCCAGCAGCTTGGAGGTCAACCAAGAGACCCAGTACTTC. It translates to CASSLEVNQETQYF.

The chain couples TRBV7-2 to TRBJ1-1, with unresolved D. The CDR3 is made up of 14 amino acids. Trimming cost V 1 base and J 10 bases, with 16 bases left between them. CDR1 and CDR2 from the germline V gene are SGHTA and FQGNSA. As DNA, the CDR3 is TGTGCCAGCAGCTTAGGGGTCGGCGGCGGTGGAGCTTTCTTT. Amino acid sequence: CASSLGVGGGGAFF.

In its sample, this clone was seen a few times. The chain employs TRBV6-4 and TRBJ1-1; no definite D call. V was pared by 4 bases and J by 1 base, with 7 bases between. Looked up from germline, CDR1 is MRHNA and CDR2 is SNTAGT. CDR3 length: 13 residues. The CDR3 DNA reads as TGTGCCAGCAGTGTCGAGGGGAACACTGAAGCTTTCTTT. It encodes CASSVEGNTEAFF.

This chain uses TRBV30 with TRBJ1-6; 7 bases line up with TRBD1. CDR1 and CDR2 from the germline V gene are GTSNPN and SVGIG (reference sequence). Germline trimming cut 0 bases from V and 5 bases from J; bases unmatched to any gene: 4. The length of the CDR3 is 15 residues. In DNA form, the CDR3 reads TGTGCCTGGAGTGTACCGGGACAGAATAATTCACCCCTCCACTTT. Amino acids: CAWSVPGQNNSPLHF.

This chain connects TRBV5-4 to TRBJ1-2; D unresolved. Germline V gene sequence: CDR1 SGHNT, CDR2 YYREEE (reference sequence). Deletions cut 0 bases from V and 3 bases from J, with 12 bases between. CDR3 length: 15 residues. CDR3 protein: CASSLVGQIYYGYTF. CDR3 in DNA: TGTGCCAGCAGCTTGGTAGGGCAGATATACTATGGCTACACCTTC.

The chain joins TRBV5-4 to TRBJ2-5; 8 nucleotides align to TRBD1. V gave up 4 bases and J gave up 5 bases; unmatched junction bases: 10. Germline loops: CDR1 SGHNT, CDR2 YYREEE (reference sequence). The CDR3 runs to 15 residues. For the CDR3, the DNA is TGTGCCAGCAGCCCCACAGGGGGTGACGGGGAGACCCAGTACTTC. It specifies CASSPTGGDGETQYF.

This rearrangement joins TRBV5-1 to TRBJ2-5; D is unclear. Germline loops: CDR1 SGHRS, CDR2 YFSETQ. Trimming cost V 4 bases and J 1 base, with 11 bases left between them. This CDR3 comprises 14 residues. The chain's CDR3 is CASSLPSFQETQYF. As DNA, the CDR3 is TGCGCCAGCAGCCTCCCCAGTTTCCAAGAGACCCAGTACTTC. Full variable domain (remainder filled in from reference TRBV5-1 and TRBJ2-5): KAGVTQTPRYLIKTRGQQVTLSCSPISGHRSVSWYQQTPGQGLQFLFEYFSETQRNKGNFPGRFSGRQFSNSRSEMNVSTLELGDSALYLCASSLPSFQETQYFGPGTRLLVL.

This clone showed up just once. The rearrangement joins TRBV2 to TRBJ2-7; 7 positions match TRBD1. The CDR3 contains 13 residues. The germline CDR1 and CDR2 sequences are SNHLY and FYNNEI. The V segment lost 7 bases and the J segment 2 bases; nucleotides outside the gene matches: 5. The CDR3 is CASNGDRAYEQYF. DNA of the CDR3: TGTGCCAGCAATGGGGACAGAGCCTACGAGCAGTACTTC.

V gene TRBV29-1 combines with J gene TRBJ2-3; possibly TRBD1 for D (6 bases). The V and J ends lost 6 bases and 4 bases respectively, with 8 bases between them. CDR1 is SQVTM and CDR2 is ANQGSEA in the germline V gene. The CDR3 totals 11 residues. The CDR3 loop reads CSVGQSDTQYF. The CDR3 nucleotides read TGCAGCGTCGGACAGTCAGATACGCAGTATTTT.

This clone is a singleton in its sample. This chain links TRBV4-2 with TRBJ1-3, with unresolved D. CDR1 and CDR2 (germline): LGHNA, YNFKEQ. Trimming took off 1 base at V and 0 bases at J, with 19 bases between the two ends. This CDR3 contains 19 residues. The CDR3 is CASSQGGLEGPSSGNTIYF. The CDR3 DNA is TGTGCCAGCAGCCAAGGTGGCCTTGAAGGCCCATCCTCTGGAAACACCATATATTTT.

V is TRBV30 and J is TRBJ1-2; D is uncertain. The V gene lost 3 bases and the J gene lost 4 bases, with 12 bases spanning the gap. This CDR3 is built from 13 residues. In germline, CDR1 is GTSNPN, CDR2 SVGIG (reference sequence). The CDR3 loop is CAWSPPSLYGYTF. Here the CDR3 DNA reads TGTGCCTGGAGCCCCCCTTCTCTCTATGGCTACACCTTC.

V is TRBV27 and J is TRBJ2-5; possibly TRBD2 for D (6 bases). The length of the CDR3 is 15 residues. Trimming took 6 bases from V and 4 from J, leaving 18 bases between them. Per germline, CDR1 MNHEY and CDR2 SMNVEV (reference sequence). CDR3 sequence reads: CASSETGTARETQYF. In DNA, the CDR3 is TGTGCCAGCAGCGAAACCGGGACTGCAAGAGAGACCCAGTACTTC.

The rearrangement joins TRBV4-1 to TRBJ2-2, with 9 positions matching TRBD2. The CDR3 contains 17 residues. From germline, CDR1 is MGHRA and CDR2 YSYEKL. The V gene end was trimmed by 1 base and the J gene end by 4 bases; junction bases not matched to a gene: 7. CDR3 nucleotide sequence: TGCGCCAGCAGCCAAGGAGGAGCGGGGGGAGGCACCGGGGAGCTGTTTTTT. Translating gives CASSQGGAGGGTGELFF.

The chain recombines TRBV7-8 with TRBJ1-1; a weak D match, TRBD1 (5 bases). Deletions cut 4 bases from V and 3 bases from J, with 15 bases between. Germline loops: CDR1 SGHVS, CDR2 FQNEAQ. CDR3 length: 15 residues. CDR3 sequence reads: CASSSSFVGDTEAFF. CDR3 in DNA: TGTGCCAGCAGCTCATCGTTTGTGGGGGACACTGAAGCTTTCTTT.